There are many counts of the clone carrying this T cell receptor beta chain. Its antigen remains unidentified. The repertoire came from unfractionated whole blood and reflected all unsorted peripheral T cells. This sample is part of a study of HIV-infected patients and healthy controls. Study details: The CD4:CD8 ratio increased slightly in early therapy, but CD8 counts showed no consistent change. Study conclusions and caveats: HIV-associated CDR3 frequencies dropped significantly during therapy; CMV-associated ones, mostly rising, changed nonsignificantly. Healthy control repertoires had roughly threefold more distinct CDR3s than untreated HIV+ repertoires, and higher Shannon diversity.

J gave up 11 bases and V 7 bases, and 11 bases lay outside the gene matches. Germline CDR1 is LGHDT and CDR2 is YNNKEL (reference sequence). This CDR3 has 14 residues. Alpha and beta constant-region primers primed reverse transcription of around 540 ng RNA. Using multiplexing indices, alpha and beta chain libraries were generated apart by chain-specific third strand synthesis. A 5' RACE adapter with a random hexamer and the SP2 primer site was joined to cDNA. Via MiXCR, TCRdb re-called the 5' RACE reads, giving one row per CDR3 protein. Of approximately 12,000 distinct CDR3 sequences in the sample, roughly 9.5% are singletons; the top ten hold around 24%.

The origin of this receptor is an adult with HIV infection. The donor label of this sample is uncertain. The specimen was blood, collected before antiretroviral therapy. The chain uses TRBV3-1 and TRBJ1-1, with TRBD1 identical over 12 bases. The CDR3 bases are TGTGCCAGCAACCTCTTGGGACAGGGGGCATCGGCTTTCTTT. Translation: CASNLLGQGASAFF.